These 8 T cell receptor beta chains share one sample of origin, sequenced in a study of blood T cell repertoires in COVID-19. Here immunoSEQ multiplex PCR was the method, and the copy in TCRdb shows in-frame clones only, minus some. The sample contains about 410,000 clones, around 91% of which appear only once. The sequenced material came from peripheral blood. The receptors come from a woman aged 40-49 years with COVID-19, enrolled during active disease.

The CDR3 loop is CSVEEQNTEAFF. DNA of the CDR3: TGCAGCGTTGAGGAGCAAAACACTGAAGCTTTCTTT. The chain combines TRBV29-1 with TRBJ1-1; D is unclear. The CDR3 totals 12 residues. Trimming left V 3 bases short and J 2 bases short, with 7 bases between. In germline, CDR1 is SQVTM, CDR2 ANQGSEA.

The chain has TRBV29-1 and TRBJ2-3, with 7 bases identical to TRBD2. V shed 3 bases and J 5 bases; nucleotides not matched to a gene: 5. The CDR3 consists of 13 residues. The V gene's germline CDR1 is SQVTM and CDR2 ANQGSEA. The CDR3 loop reads CSVDGGGGDTQYF. CDR3 DNA sequence: TGCAGCGTTGACGGTGGGGGGGGAGATACGCAGTATTTT.

V is TRBV6-1 and J is TRBJ2-6, with a possible D match to TRBD2 (6 bases). The germline V gene has CDR1 MNHNS and CDR2 SASEGT. The V end lost 2 bases, the J end lost 0 bases, and 8 bases lay between the germline ends. The CDR3 extends over 16 amino acids. The CDR3 spells CASSEYGSSGANVLTF. CDR3 DNA: TGTGCCAGCAGTGAATACGGGAGCTCTGGGGCCAACGTCCTGACTTTC.

The chain uses TRBV3-1 (or the pseudogene TRBV3-2) and TRBJ1-1; the D is unclear. V lost 4 bases to trimming and J lost 5 bases, with 17 bases between them. Germline CDR1 is LGHDT and CDR2 is YNNKEL (reference sequence). The CDR3 contains 15 residues. The CDR3: CASSPHTGKYTEAFF. In DNA, the CDR3 is TGTGCCAGCAGCCCTCATACGGGGAAGTATACTGAAGCTTTCTTT.

J is TRBJ2-7 and V is TRBV7-2; the D gene is possibly TRBD1 (6 bases). Germline V lookup: CDR1 SGHTA, CDR2 FQGNSA. V lost 4 bases and J lost 0, with 19 bases in between. The CDR3 is 17 residues long. The CDR3 is CASSSDYRDIRSYEQYF. The CDR3 nucleotides read TGTGCCAGCAGCTCAGATTACCGGGACATCCGCTCCTACGAGCAGTACTTC.

The gene calls are TRBV29-1 and TRBJ2-1, with TRBD2 matching over 14 bases. The CDR3 loop spans 22 amino acids. Looked up from germline, CDR1 is SQVTM and CDR2 is ANQGSEA. The trim removed 0 bases at V and 6 bases at J, leaving 22 bases unmatched. CDR3 sequence: CSVEEAEDGTSGRAHRGNEQFF. As DNA, the CDR3 is TGCAGCGTTGAAGAGGCCGAGGACGGGACTAGCGGGAGAGCCCACCGGGGCAATGAGCAGTTCTTC.

With respect to this clone: Within the sample, other DNA sequences also encode this same CDR3. V gene TRBV18 combines with J gene TRBJ1-2; possible D gene TRBD1, 6 bases. The V end was cut by 2 bases, the J end by 2 bases, with 9 bases between. In germline, CDR1 is KGHSH, CDR2 LQKENI. The CDR3 spans 14 residues. As DNA, the CDR3 is TGTGCCAGCTCACCAAGGACAGAAAACTATGGCTACACCTTC. Its protein is CASSPRTENYGYTF.

The CDR3 loop is CASSATGVGTQYF. CDR3 in DNA: TGTGCCAGCAGCGCCACAGGTGTGGGGACCCAGTACTTC. The chain employs TRBV7-2 and TRBJ2-5; tentative D call: TRBD1 (5 bases). Trimming took 5 bases from V and 7 from J, leaving 14 bases between them. The CDR3 has 13 amino acids. CDR1 is SGHTA and CDR2 is FQGNSA in the germline V gene.